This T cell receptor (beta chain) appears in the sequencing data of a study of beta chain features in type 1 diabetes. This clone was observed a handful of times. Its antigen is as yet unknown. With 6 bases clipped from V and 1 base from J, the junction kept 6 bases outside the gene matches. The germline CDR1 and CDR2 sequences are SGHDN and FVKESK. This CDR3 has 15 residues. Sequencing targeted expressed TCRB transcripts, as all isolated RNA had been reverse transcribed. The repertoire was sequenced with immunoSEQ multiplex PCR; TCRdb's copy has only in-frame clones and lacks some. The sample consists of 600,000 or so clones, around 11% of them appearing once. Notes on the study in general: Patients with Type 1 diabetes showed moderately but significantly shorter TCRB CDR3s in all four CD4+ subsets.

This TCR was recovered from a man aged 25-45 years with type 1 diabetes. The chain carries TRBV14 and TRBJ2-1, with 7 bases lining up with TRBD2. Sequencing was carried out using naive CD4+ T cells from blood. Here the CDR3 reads CASSASGASYNEQFF. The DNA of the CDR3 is TGTGCCAGCAGTGCTAGCGGTGCATCCTACAATGAGCAGTTCTTC.